The clone carrying this T cell receptor (beta chain) came up a few times. Its specificity is not known. The data belong to a study of CD8 T cells in ankylosing spondylitis. Whole-study findings and limits: CD8+ disease-linked clones were present at relatively low frequencies in blood. Some of these motif variants have turned up before, in reports on reactive arthritis synovial fluid and blood. Ankylosing spondylitis blood appeared to carry a characteristic TCR beta motif of roughly eight highly homologous variants.

Quantitative 5'-RACE with molecular barcodes generated TCR beta libraries. TCRdb reanalysed the 5' RACE reads using MiXCR and keeps one entry per CDR3 protein. The table includes around 450,000 distinct CDR3 sequences, 25% to 30% detected once. The receptor was isolated from a male donor with ankylosing spondylitis. The sample was blood, either unsorted or a sorted T cell fraction (not recorded which).

The CDR3 protein is CSVGEDYEQYF. CDR3 bases: TGCAGCGTTGGGGAGGATTACGAGCAGTACTTC. This sequence joins TRBV29-1 and TRBJ2-7; a possible D gene is TRBD2 (6 bases). Germline loops: CDR1 SQVTM, CDR2 ANQGSEA. This CDR3 is 11 amino acids long. Trimming took off 4 bases at V and 4 bases at J, with 8 bases between the two ends.